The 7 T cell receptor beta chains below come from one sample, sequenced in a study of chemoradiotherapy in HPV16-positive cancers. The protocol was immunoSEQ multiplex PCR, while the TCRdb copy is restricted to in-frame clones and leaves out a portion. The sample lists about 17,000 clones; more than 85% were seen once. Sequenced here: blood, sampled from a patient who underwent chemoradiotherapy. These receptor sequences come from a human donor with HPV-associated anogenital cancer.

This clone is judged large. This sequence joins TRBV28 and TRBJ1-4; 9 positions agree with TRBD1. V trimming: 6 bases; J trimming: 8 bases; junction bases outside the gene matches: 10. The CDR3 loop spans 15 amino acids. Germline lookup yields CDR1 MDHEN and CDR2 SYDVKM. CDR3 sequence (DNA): TGTGCCAGCAGCTTCGAACAGGGGGCTGGGGAAAAACTGTTTTTT. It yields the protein CASSFEQGAGEKLFF.

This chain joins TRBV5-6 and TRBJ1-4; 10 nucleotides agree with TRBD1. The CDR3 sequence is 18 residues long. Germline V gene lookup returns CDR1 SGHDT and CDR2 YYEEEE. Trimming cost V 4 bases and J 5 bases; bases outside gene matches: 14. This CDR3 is CASSTTGQGVSKNEKLFF. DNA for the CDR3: TGTGCCAGCAGCACAACCGGACAGGGGGTTAGCAAAAATGAAAAACTGTTTTTT.

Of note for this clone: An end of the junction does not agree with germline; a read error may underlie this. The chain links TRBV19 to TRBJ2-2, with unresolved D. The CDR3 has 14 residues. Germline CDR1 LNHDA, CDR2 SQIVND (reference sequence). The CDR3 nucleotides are TGTGCCAGTAGTGTAGACACCATCACCGGGGAGCTGTTTTTT. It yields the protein CASSVDTITGELFF.

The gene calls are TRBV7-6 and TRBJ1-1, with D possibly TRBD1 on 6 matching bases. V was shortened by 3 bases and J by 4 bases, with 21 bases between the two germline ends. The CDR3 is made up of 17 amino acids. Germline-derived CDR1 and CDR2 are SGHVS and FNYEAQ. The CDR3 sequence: CASSLSNLGQLGTEAFF. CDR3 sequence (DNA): TGTGCCAGCAGCTTGTCTAATCTAGGACAGCTCGGCACTGAAGCTTTCTTT.

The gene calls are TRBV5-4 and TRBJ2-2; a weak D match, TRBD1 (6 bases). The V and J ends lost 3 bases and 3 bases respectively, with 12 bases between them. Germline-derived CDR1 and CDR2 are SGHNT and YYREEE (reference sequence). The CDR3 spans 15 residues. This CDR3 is CASSSLQGHTGELFF. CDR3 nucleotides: TGTGCCAGCAGCTCCCTGCAGGGGCACACCGGGGAGCTGTTTTTT.

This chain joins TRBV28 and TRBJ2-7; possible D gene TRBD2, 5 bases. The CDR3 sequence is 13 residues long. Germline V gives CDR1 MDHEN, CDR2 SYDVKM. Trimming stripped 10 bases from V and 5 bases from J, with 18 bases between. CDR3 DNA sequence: TGTGCCACTAGGACTCCCGCGAGGAACGAGCAGTACTTC. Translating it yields CATRTPARNEQYF.

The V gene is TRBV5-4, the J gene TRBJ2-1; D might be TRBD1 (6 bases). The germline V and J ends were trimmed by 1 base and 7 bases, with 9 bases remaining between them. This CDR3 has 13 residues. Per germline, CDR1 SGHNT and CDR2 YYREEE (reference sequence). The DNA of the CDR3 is TGTGCCAGCAGCTTGCAGGGGCTGAATGAGCAGTTCTTC. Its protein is CASSLQGLNEQFF.